A selection of T cell receptor beta chains follows, all from one sample in a study of cytomegalovirus exposure and HLA in healthy donors. TCRdb keeps only in-frame clones here, not all; method: immunoSEQ multiplex PCR. Here the sample spans 150,000 to 250,000 clones, 80% to 90% being singletons. The sequenced sample consisted of PBMCs. These receptors all stem from a woman aged 30 to 39 in good health and CMV-seronegative. CDR3s leave out the opening cysteine and the closing phenylalanine or tryptophan. A D gene is named only where the DNA matches it firmly. Only part of the rows carry a size: once, few, many, or a class if the clone is expanded.

few	TRBJ1-2	TRBV9	NA	ASSVPRGGAYGYT
few	TRBJ2-2	TRBV4-2	TRBD2	ASSQDIRGLAGFANTGELF
NA	TRBJ1-6	TRBV7-9	NA	ASSLAGLSGYNSPLH
NA	TRBJ2-5	TRBV2	TRBD1	ASTLQGYQETQY
NA	TRBJ2-2	TRBV5-1	TRBD2	ASSLTSGSNTGELF
NA	TRBJ1-1	TRBV5-6	TRBD1	ASSLLGQGNTEAF
NA	TRBJ2-5	TRBV15	NA	ATSRGQQQETQY
once	TRBJ2-7	TRBV5-4	NA	ASSFEGRQY
few	TRBJ1-2	TRBV5-4	NA	ASSQQASYGYT
NA	TRBJ2-4	TRBV6-6	NA	ATGEILAKNIQY
NA	TRBJ2-7	TRBV7-9	TRBD2	ASSLIAGQLGAQY
NA	TRBJ1-2	TRBV6-5	NA	ASSYGGGEGYT
many	TRBJ2-2	TRBV9	TRBD1	ASSVSGTANTGELF
NA	TRBJ1-6	TRBV28	TRBD1	ASSMTGNYSPLH